This TCR beta chain was found in a study of type 1 regulatory T cells. V was pared by 8 bases and J by 0 bases, with 5 bases of the junction left unmatched. CDR1 is MNHEY, CDR2 SVGAGI, per germline. The CDR3 totals 14 residues. TCRdb itself ran the reads through MiXCR, one entry per CDR3 protein. The sample yields some 20,000 distinct CDR3 sequences, 40% to 55% seen once. Regarding this clonotype: Its target is unknown.

The chain recombines TRBV6-5 with TRBJ2-7; TRBD2 matches 9 bases. The TCR comes from a human donor in good health. The sample comprised cultured T cells, either the whole culture or a sorted T cell fraction (not recorded which). CDR3 sequence reads: CASRLAATSYEQYF. The CDR3 bases are TGTGCCAGCCGACTAGCGGCGACCTCCTACGAGCAGTACTTC.